This T cell receptor beta chain was identified in a study of blood T cell repertoires in COVID-19. On the study more broadly: Collection of acute and convalescent COVID-19 samples took place in the United States, Italy and Spain.

Germline CDR1 is MNHEY and CDR2 is SVGAGI. The CDR3 sequence is 15 residues long. Trimming stripped 10 bases from V and 2 bases from J, with 18 bases between. Participants were aged about 18 to 100 years from some 24 US areas. Generated by immunoSEQ multiplex PCR, the TCRdb table keeps only in-frame clones and is missing some. The sample yields some 260,000 clones, around 89% seen once. The source material was PBMCs or T cells enriched from blood (not recorded which). This TCR came from a man in his forties or fifties who had recovered from COVID-19. The chain joins TRBV6-5 to TRBJ1-5; D call uncertain. The CDR3: CATRLGDWGNQPQHF. CDR3 bases: TGTGCCACCCGTTTGGGAGATTGGGGCAATCAGCCCCAGCATTTT.